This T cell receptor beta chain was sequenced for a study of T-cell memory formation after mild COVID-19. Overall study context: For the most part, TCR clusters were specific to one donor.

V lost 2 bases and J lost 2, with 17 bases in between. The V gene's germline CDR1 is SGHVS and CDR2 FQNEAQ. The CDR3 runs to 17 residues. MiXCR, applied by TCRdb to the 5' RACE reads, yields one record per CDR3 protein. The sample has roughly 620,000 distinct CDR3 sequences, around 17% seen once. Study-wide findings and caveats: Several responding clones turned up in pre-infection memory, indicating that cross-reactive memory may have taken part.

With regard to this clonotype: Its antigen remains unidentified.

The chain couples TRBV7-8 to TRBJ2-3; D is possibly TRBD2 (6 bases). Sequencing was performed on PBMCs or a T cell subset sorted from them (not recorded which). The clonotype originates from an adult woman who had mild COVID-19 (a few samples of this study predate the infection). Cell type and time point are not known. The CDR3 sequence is CASSLIRRRGSTDTQYF. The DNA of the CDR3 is TGTGCCAGCAGCTTAATCCGGCGGCGGGGATCCACAGATACGCAGTATTTT.